This TCR beta chain derives from a study of early T cells in non-severe SARS-CoV-2 infection. At the level of the study: The input, bulk RNA from unsorted whole blood, was sequenced, and chains were unpaired.

Trimming removed 1 base from V and 4 bases from J, with 2 bases in between. Germline loops: CDR1 WSHSY, CDR2 SAAADI. This CDR3 region has 12 residues. Researchers attached unique molecular identifiers to individual cDNA molecules. TCRdb re-analysed the 5' RACE reads in MiXCR, keeping a single row per CDR3 protein. This table holds approximately 98,000 distinct CDR3 sequences, 12% found once. V usage is TRBV10-2 and J usage is TRBJ2-1; D gene ambiguous. The receptor was derived from an adult who was a healthcare worker with PCR-confirmed SARS-CoV-2 infection or an uninfected control (not recorded which). The sequenced material came from whole blood. The CDR3, as DNA: TGCGCCAGCAGTGAGTTTTACAATGAGCAGTTCTTC. Translated: CASSEFYNEQFF.